The 8 T cell receptor beta chains below all came from one sample that was sequenced in a study of cytomegalovirus exposure and HLA in healthy donors. With 60 Vbeta and 13 Jbeta primers, the PCR was carried out. Assay used: immunoSEQ multiplex PCR; TCRdb lists only in-frame clones, some missing. The table has around 200,000 clones, around 88% seen once; the top ten hold roughly 0.34%. The material sequenced was PBMCs. These receptors were taken from a woman in her twenties or thirties in good health and CMV-seronegative.

The chain combines TRBV15 with TRBJ2-1; TRBD2 aligns across 10 bases. Trimming removed 0 bases from V and 7 bases from J; junction bases left unmatched: 6. CDR1 is LNHNV, CDR2 YYDKDF, per germline (reference sequence). There are 16 residues in the CDR3. CDR3 residues: CATSREKLAGFNEQFF. The CDR3 nucleotides are TGTGCCACCAGCAGAGAAAAACTAGCGGGATTTAATGAGCAGTTCTTC.

The rearrangement links TRBV18 to TRBJ1-1; unclear D gene. Germline V gene lookup returns CDR1 KGHSH and CDR2 LQKENI. The CDR3 totals 16 residues. Trimming took off 1 base at V and 9 bases at J, with 21 bases between the two ends. This CDR3 reads CASSPLYSGHAEQAFF. The CDR3 DNA is TGTGCCAGCTCACCACTCTACAGCGGCCACGCCGAACAAGCTTTCTTT.

This clone was counted a single time. The chain uses TRBV15 and TRBJ1-4, with TRBD1 as a possible D gene (5 bases). Deletions cut 5 bases from V and 5 bases from J, with 18 bases between. Per the germline V gene, CDR1 is LNHNV and CDR2 is YYDKDF (reference sequence). The CDR3 is 16 residues long. CDR3 in amino acids: CATSFNRKRYNEKLFF. As DNA, the CDR3 is TGTGCCACCAGCTTTAACAGGAAAAGGTACAATGAAAAACTGTTTTTT.

In its sample, this clone was seen once. This chain uses TRBV5-4 with TRBJ2-1; D uncertain. Germline CDR1 reads SGHNT; CDR2 reads YYREEE (reference sequence). V was shortened by 4 bases and J by 5 bases, with 16 bases between the two germline ends. The CDR3 is 15 amino acids. CDR3 DNA: TGTGCCAGCAGCCAGGATGGGCCAGTTAACAATGAGCAGTTCTTC. This sequence encodes CASSQDGPVNNEQFF.

Concerning this clone: Germline and junction disagree at one end, which may indicate a read error. The V gene is TRBV4-2, the J gene TRBJ1-1; unclear D gene. The CDR3 consists of 13 residues. Germline V gene sequence: CDR1 LGHNA, CDR2 YNFKEQ. Written as DNA, the CDR3 is TGTGCCAGCAGCCCCGGGTCGTACACTGAAGCTTTTTTT. Protein product: CASSPGSYTEAFF.

The CDR3 DNA reads TGTGCCAGCAGTGGACAGGGGAGGTTTGAAAAACTGTTTTTT. Encoded protein: CASSGQGRFEKLFF. V is TRBV6-5 and J is TRBJ1-4; 9 bases agree with TRBD1. Germline CDR1 reads MNHEY; CDR2 reads SVGAGI. Germline trimming cut 5 bases from V and 7 bases from J; bases unmatched to any gene: 5. This CDR3 contains 14 residues.

The V gene is TRBV29-1, the J gene TRBJ1-4, with D perhaps matching TRBD1 (5 bases). Germline-derived CDR1 and CDR2 are SQVTM and ANQGSEA. The CDR3 has 11 amino acids. CDR3: CSVDTNEKLFF. The CDR3 nucleotides are TGCAGTGTGGACACGAATGAAAAACTGTTTTTT.

The chain combines TRBV5-1 with TRBJ2-3; TRBD1 matches 9 bases. Germline CDR1 reads SGHRS; CDR2 reads YFSETQ. V trimming: 4 bases; J trimming: 0 bases; junction bases outside the gene matches: 3. The CDR3 consists of 15 residues. The CDR3 spells CASSQGTGSTDTQYF. CDR3 DNA sequence: TGCGCCAGCAGCCAGGGGACAGGGAGCACAGATACGCAGTATTTT. The full variable domain, its missing parts supplied by reference TRBV5-1 and TRBJ2-3, is KAGVTQTPRYLIKTRGQQVTLSCSPISGHRSVSWYQQTPGQGLQFLFEYFSETQRNKGNFPGRFSGRQFSNSRSEMNVSTLELGDSALYLCASSQGTGSTDTQYFGPGTRLTVL.